These 21 T cell receptor beta chains share one sample of origin, sequenced in a study of human T cells and chemical hapten exposure. TCRdb used MiXCR to reprocess the RACE reads, holding one entry per CDR3 protein. The sample carries 80,000 or so distinct CDR3 sequences, roughly 10% recorded once. As to time point: patch test 1, 2 weeks after DPC sensitization. Treatment defined: therapeutic diphenylcyclopropenone sensitization with weekly scalp DPC. Here the sequenced sample was whole blood, taken in connection with sensitization to the hapten diphenylcyclopropenone (DPC). The source of these receptors is a woman in her 50s with alopecia areata. Some clones in this sample may be carry-over from other donors' samples.

There are many counts of this clonotype. The V and J genes are TRBV29-1 and TRBJ1-1; 9 bases are shared with TRBD1. The CDR3 length is 11 residues. V shed 7 bases and J 9 bases; nucleotides not matched to a gene: 6. The germline V gene encodes CDR1 SQVTM and CDR2 ANQGSEA. The CDR3 nucleotides read TGCAGCGGGACAGGGGAAGGGAAAGCTTTCTTT. Protein sequence: CSGTGEGKAFF.

The chain employs TRBV18 and TRBJ1-1; TRBD1 might be the D (5 bases). The V gene lost 6 bases and the J gene lost 0 bases, with 8 bases spanning the gap. The CDR3 has 13 residues. The germline CDR1 and CDR2 sequences are KGHSH and LQKENI. The CDR3 region is CASSTGMNTEAFF. The DNA of the CDR3 is TGTGCCAGCTCTACAGGAATGAACACTGAAGCTTTCTTT.

This clonotype showed up many times. The chain is built from TRBV12-3 or TRBV12-4 and TRBJ2-3; 8 bases are a match to TRBD1. The junction had 4 bases not matched to a gene; V was cut back by 3 bases and J by 2 bases. CDR3 size: 15 residues. CDR3 nucleotide sequence: TGTGCCAGCAGTTTTCAGGGGGCAATCACAGATACGCAGTATTTT. Translating gives CASSFQGAITDTQYF.

This clonotype came up many times. V gene TRBV11-2 combines with J gene TRBJ1-5; possibly TRBD1 for D (5 bases). Per the germline V gene, CDR1 is SGHAT and CDR2 is FQNNGV. Trimming shortened V by 2 bases and J by 3 bases, and 8 bases separated the two germline ends. The CDR3 is 14 amino acids. In DNA, the CDR3 is TGTGCCAGCAGCTTATTAGGGACCAATCAGCCCCAGCATTTT. Translated, it gives CASSLLGTNQPQHF.

This clonotype has at least ten counts. This sequence joins TRBV7-3 and TRBJ1-2; D call uncertain. V lost 3 bases to trimming and J lost 6 bases, with 11 bases between them. Germline assignment: CDR1 SGHTA and CDR2 FQGTGA. The CDR3 loop spans 13 amino acids. Here the CDR3 DNA reads TGTGCCAGCAGCTTTAGAGGCGATCATGGCTACACCTTC. The encoded protein is CASSFRGDHGYTF.

This clonotype was observed once. The chain couples TRBV6-6 to TRBJ1-2; 10 bases are a match to TRBD1. The CDR3 spans 16 residues. The germline V gene encodes CDR1 MNHNY and CDR2 SVGAGI (reference sequence). With 0 bases clipped from V and 3 bases from J, the junction kept 4 bases outside the gene matches. The CDR3 loop is CASSYSLGQGDYGYTF. In nucleotides, the CDR3 is TGTGCCAGCAGTTACTCGCTCGGACAGGGGGACTATGGCTACACCTTC.

V and J are TRBV11-2 and TRBJ1-5; 7 bases are a match to TRBD1. CDR1 SGHAT and CDR2 FQNNGV come from the germline V gene. Losses at the gene ends were 5 bases for V and 3 bases for J; bases not matched to a gene: 4. CDR3 length: 14 residues. The CDR3 DNA is TGTGCCAGCAGCCCTGGACAGGCCAATCAGCCCCAGCATTTT. This gives the protein CASSPGQANQPQHF. The whole variable domain, remainder taken from reference TRBV11-2 and TRBJ1-5, is EAGVAQSPRYKIIEKRQSVAFWCNPISGHATLYWYQQILGQGPKLLIQFQNNGVVDDSQLPKDRFSAERLKGVDSTLKIQPAKLEDSAVYLCASSPGQANQPQHFGDGTRLSIL.

The sample holds many counts of this clonotype. J is TRBJ1-1 and V is TRBV5-6; D not certain. V lost 0 bases and J lost 6, with 9 bases in between. The CDR3 covers 13 residues. Germline V gene sequence: CDR1 SGHDT, CDR2 YYEEEE. CDR3 protein: CASSLADKSEAFF. Written as DNA, the CDR3 is TGTGCCAGCAGCTTGGCCGACAAGTCTGAAGCTTTCTTT.

With respect to this clonotype: This may be a read error, as it is one base from a much larger clone. The V call is TRBV18, the J call TRBJ1-4; D possibly corresponds to TRBD1 (5 bases). Trimming left V 3 bases short and J 6 bases short, with 17 bases between. This CDR3 comprises 16 residues. The germline V gene has CDR1 KGHSH and CDR2 LQKENI. CDR3 nucleotide sequence: TGTGCCAGCTCACCGGCCCGGACATCGAGGGATGAAAAACTGTTTTTT. Translated, it gives CASSPARTSRDEKLFF.

In this sample, this clonotype turned up a few times. The genes are TRBV27 and TRBJ2-7; D is ambiguous. The CDR3 runs to 13 residues. The germline V and J ends were trimmed by 3 bases and 7 bases, with 13 bases remaining between them. Germline values: CDR1 MNHEY, CDR2 SMNVEV (reference sequence). Here the CDR3 reads CASSFGPFVEQYF. In DNA, the CDR3 is TGTGCCAGCAGTTTCGGTCCCTTTGTTGAGCAGTACTTC.

The sample holds many counts of this clonotype. The V and J genes are TRBV20-1 and TRBJ1-6; D is perhaps TRBD1 (6 bases). The V and J ends lost 0 bases and 10 bases respectively, with 16 bases between them. The CDR3 consists of 15 residues. Germline V gene data show CDR1 as DFQATT and CDR2 as SNEGSKA (reference sequence). CDR3 sequence (DNA): TGCAGTGCTAGAGATAGGGACACGTCCCACTCACCCCTCCACTTT. Its translation is CSARDRDTSHSPLHF.

The CDR3 bases are TGTGCCAGCAGCTCCCGGGCCACCACCTACGAGCAGTACTTC. This gives the protein CASSSRATTYEQYF. The chain couples TRBV7-6 to TRBJ2-7; no definite D call. V lost 4 bases, J lost 2 bases, and 12 bases lay in between. CDR3 length: 14 residues. Germline CDR1 is SGHVS and CDR2 is FNYEAQ.

The chain has TRBV5-5 and TRBJ2-7; possibly TRBD2 for D (6 bases). The CDR3 spans 17 residues. The germline gives CDR1 SGHKS, CDR2 YYEKEE (reference sequence). V lost 3 bases and J lost 0, with 19 bases in between. The CDR3, as DNA: TGTGCCAGCAGCTCGACGGCGGGACCGACCCTCTCCTACGAGCAGTACTTC. This gives the protein CASSSTAGPTLSYEQYF.

J is TRBJ2-7 and V is TRBV29-1, with D perhaps matching TRBD1 (6 bases). The CDR3 has 12 amino acids. CDR1 is SQVTM and CDR2 is ANQGSEA in the germline V gene. V was pared by 7 bases and J by 4 bases, with 14 bases between. The DNA for the CDR3 is TGCAGCGCAGAAGGACAGACGTACGAGCAGTACTTC. Its protein product is CSAEGQTYEQYF.

The chain couples TRBV7-9 to TRBJ1-3; no firm D call. From germline, CDR1 is SEHNR and CDR2 FQNEAQ (reference sequence). V was pared by 4 bases and J by 0 bases, with 10 bases between. The CDR3 extends over 15 amino acids. The CDR3 nucleotides are TGTGCCAGCAGCTCCCGGTTGTACTCTGGAAACACCATATATTTT. It codes for CASSSRLYSGNTIYF.

This clonotype showed up just a few times. The chain joins TRBV28 to TRBJ2-1; 8 bases are shared with TRBD2. CDR1 and CDR2 (germline): MDHEN, SYDVKM. The CDR3 runs 15 residues. The junction had 9 bases not matched to a gene; V was cut back by 3 bases and J by 8 bases. The CDR3 region has the DNA TGTGCCAGCAGTTTTGGACTAGCCTACATTGATGAGCAGTTCTTC. Its translation is CASSFGLAYIDEQFF. The full variable domain, rest sourced from reference TRBV28 and TRBJ2-1, is DVKVTQSSRYLVKRTGEKVFLECVQDMDHENMFWYRQDPGLGLRLIYFSYDVKMKEKGDIPEGYSVSREKKERFSLILESASTNQTSMYLCASSFGLAYIDEQFFGPGTRLTVL.

Many counts were recorded for this clonotype. The chain has TRBV7-6 and TRBJ1-6; no clear D. The CDR3 runs to 15 residues. Germline V CDR1 and CDR2: SGHVS, FNYEAQ. V was trimmed by 3 bases and J by 2 bases, leaving 8 bases between them. CDR3 in amino acids: CASSLAVPYNSPLHF. In DNA, the CDR3 is TGTGCCAGCAGCTTGGCAGTACCCTATAATTCACCCCTCCACTTT.

This clonotype was seen at least ten times. The chain is built from TRBV14 and TRBJ1-1; possibly TRBD1 for D (5 bases). The length of the CDR3 is 16 residues. Germline CDR1 SGHDN, CDR2 FVKESK. Trimming shortened V by 0 bases and J by 4 bases, and 15 bases separated the two germline ends. Here the CDR3 reads CASSQDGHPPSTEAFF. The CDR3 nucleotides are TGTGCCAGCAGCCAAGATGGACACCCACCATCCACTGAAGCTTTCTTT.

This clonotype was counted many times. The gene calls are TRBV6-4 and TRBJ1-6, with D hard to call. V was trimmed by 8 bases and J by 8 bases, leaving 16 bases between them. Germline V gives CDR1 MRHNA, CDR2 SNTAGT. The CDR3 consists of 14 residues. CDR3 coding DNA: TGTGCCAGCCACCCCCCAAGATGGGATTCACCCCTCCACTTT. The encoded protein is CASHPPRWDSPLHF.

This clonotype was picked up many times. V gene TRBV7-9 combines with J gene TRBJ2-3, with no clear D. With 5 bases removed from V and 2 bases from J, the gap between germline ends came to 8 bases. Germline V CDR1 and CDR2: SEHNR, FQNEAQ (reference sequence). The CDR3 runs to 13 residues. The CDR3 DNA sequence: TGTGCCAGCAGCCCAGACCTCACAGATACGCAGTATTTT. Protein sequence: CASSPDLTDTQYF. Combining the CDR3 with reference TRBV7-9 and TRBJ2-3 gives the whole variable domain DTGVSQNPRHKITKRGQNVTFRCDPISEHNRLYWYRQTLGQGPEFLTYFQNEAQLEKSRLLSDRFSAERPKGSFSTLEIQRTEQGDSAMYLCASSPDLTDTQYFGPGTRLTVL.

CDR3 coding DNA: TGTGCCAGCAGCCCTGACTCCTATAATTCACCCCTCCACTTT. This encodes CASSPDSYNSPLHF. The V and J genes are TRBV12-3 or TRBV12-4 and TRBJ1-6; no clear D gene. The CDR3 is 14 residues long. V was clipped by 6 bases and J by 0 bases, with 6 bases between them.